The 28 T cell receptor beta chains given below trace back to one sample, sequenced in a study of regulatory T cells in long-lasting Graves disease. CDR3 regions were amplified by Arm-PCR using iRepertoire HTBI primers to build TCR beta libraries. From the multiplex PCR reads, TCRdb called clonotypes with MiXCR, one entry per CDR3 protein. Of about 460,000 distinct CDR3 sequences listed, approximately 22% are singletons. Described time point: persistent/refractory GD, antithyroid drugs over 5 years with positive TRAb. From RNA extracted from PBMCs, the TCR library was made. Sequenced here: peripheral blood mononuclear cells (PBMCs), sampled when the disease was refractory, from a patient treated with antithyroid drugs. The receptors come from a female donor with Graves disease.

The table lists this clonotype with many counts. The V call is TRBV6-5, the J call TRBJ2-7; D remains unclear. V lost 2 bases and J 5 bases, leaving 7 bases between the germline ends. The CDR3 covers 12 residues. CDR1 and CDR2 (germline): MNHEY, SVGAGI. The CDR3 nucleotides are TGTGCCAGCAGTTACGGATCTCACGAGCAGTACTTC. The encoded protein is CASSYGSHEQYF.

In its sample, this clonotype was seen many times. J is TRBJ1-3 and V is TRBV28; 9 positions match TRBD1. The CDR3 covers 15 residues. The V and J ends lost 0 bases and 5 bases, in that order; junction bases with no gene match: 2. Per germline, CDR1 MDHEN and CDR2 SYDVKM. DNA of the CDR3: TGTGCCAGCAGTTTATGGGACAGGGGAAGAAACACCATATATTTT. Its protein product is CASSLWDRGRNTIYF.

The rearrangement joins TRBV6-1 to TRBJ2-2; 7 positions match TRBD1. After removal of 2 bases from V and 5 bases from J, the junction contained 5 bases not matched to a gene. Germline V gene data show CDR1 as MNHNS and CDR2 as SASEGT. The CDR3 consists of 15 residues. The CDR3 loop is CASSETTGSTGELFF. As DNA, the CDR3 is TGTGCCAGCAGTGAAACGACAGGGAGTACCGGGGAGCTGTTTTTT.

The V and J genes are TRBV18 and TRBJ2-5; either TRBD1 or TRBD2 may supply D (5 bases each). The CDR3 extends over 14 amino acids. The V gene lost 2 bases and the J gene lost 0 bases, with 7 bases spanning the gap. The germline V gene encodes CDR1 KGHSH and CDR2 LQKENI. The CDR3 here is CASSPEGYQETQYF. CDR3 in DNA: TGTGCCAGCTCACCAGAGGGGTACCAAGAGACCCAGTACTTC.

A few counts support this clonotype. The chain couples TRBV20-1 to TRBJ2-2, with 9 bases that match TRBD2. The junction had 10 bases not matched to a gene; V was cut back by 1 base and J by 7 bases. The CDR3 is 16 residues long. Germline CDR1 and CDR2: DFQATT and SNEGSKA (reference sequence). CDR3 nucleotides: TGCAGTGCTAGAGCCACCTCTAGCGGGATTTACGGGGAGCTGTTTTTT. Protein: CSARATSSGIYGELFF.

This clonotype was detected a few times. J is TRBJ1-6 and V is TRBV6-1, with 7 bases that match TRBD1. V lost 0 bases and J lost 11; bases outside the gene matches: 10. Germline CDR1 reads MNHNS; CDR2 reads SASEGT. The CDR3 is 16 residues long. CDR3 DNA: TGTGCCAGCAGTGAAGCAGGGGGACAGCCTTGGGCACCCCTCCACTTT. It codes for CASSEAGGQPWAPLHF.

This clonotype has a handful of counts. The genes are TRBV11-2 and TRBJ2-5, with D perhaps being TRBD1 or TRBD2 (5 bases each). Germline lookup yields CDR1 SGHAT and CDR2 FQNNGV. The V and J ends lost 5 bases and 5 bases respectively, with 21 bases between them. The CDR3 is 16 residues long. CDR3 bases: TGTGCCAGCAGCATAATACCGGGGCCCATTCTTGAGACCCAGTACTTC. This codes for CASSIIPGPILETQYF.

This chain uses TRBV20-1 with TRBJ1-2, with 9 bases that match TRBD1. The ends lost 8 bases at V and 3 bases at J; junction bases unmatched: 4. Germline V gives CDR1 DFQATT, CDR2 SNEGSKA (reference sequence). The CDR3 has 12 amino acids. The CDR3 is CSLGTGYYGYTF. CDR3 coding DNA: TGCAGTCTTGGGACAGGGTACTATGGCTACACCTTC.

The V and J genes are TRBV6-2 or TRBV6-3 and TRBJ1-3; unclear D gene. The CDR3 is 16 residues long. Germline lookup yields CDR1 MNHEY and CDR2 SVGEGT. V was clipped by 6 bases and J by 0 bases, with 15 bases between them. The CDR3 region is CASSSPGGDSGNTIYF. The DNA for the CDR3 is TGTGCCAGCAGCTCCCCGGGTGGTGACTCTGGAAACACCATATATTTT.

The chain employs TRBV18 and TRBJ1-5; D gene uncertain. This CDR3 spans 15 amino acids. The germline V gene encodes CDR1 KGHSH and CDR2 LQKENI. Trimming removed 6 bases from V and 4 bases from J, with 16 bases in between. The CDR3 nucleotides are TGTGCCAGCTCCGGCCTCCGGGAGGGAAATCAGCCCCAGCATTTT. It specifies CASSGLREGNQPQHF.

V usage is TRBV7-9 and J usage is TRBJ2-1, with TRBD2 matching over 7 bases. V trimming: 5 bases; J trimming: 5 bases; junction bases outside the gene matches: 15. The length of the CDR3 is 17 residues. Germline V gives CDR1 SEHNR, CDR2 FQNEAQ (reference sequence). CDR3 loop: CASSQDSRGSAHNEQFF. The DNA for the CDR3 is TGTGCCAGCAGCCAAGACTCGCGCGGGAGTGCCCACAATGAGCAGTTCTTC. Full variable domain (outside the CDR3, taken from reference TRBV7-9 and TRBJ2-1): DTGVSQNPRHKITKRGQNVTFRCDPISEHNRLYWYRQTLGQGPEFLTYFQNEAQLEKSRLLSDRFSAERPKGSFSTLEIQRTEQGDSAMYLCASSQDSRGSAHNEQFFGPGTRLTVL.

This chain uses TRBV5-6 with TRBJ2-3; D is possibly TRBD1 or TRBD2 (6 bases each). Trimming cost V 4 bases and J 6 bases, with 24 bases left between them. Per the germline V gene, CDR1 is SGHDT and CDR2 is YYEEEE. There are 17 residues in the CDR3. In DNA, the CDR3 is TGTGCCAGCAGCCTGGACGCGGGGACACTCCCCCGGGATACGCAGTATTTT. As protein: CASSLDAGTLPRDTQYF.

This clonotype has at least ten counts. The chain has TRBV29-1 and TRBJ2-7; TRBD1 matches at 9 bases. Losses at the gene ends were 1 base for V and 0 bases for J; bases not matched to a gene: 1. The germline gives CDR1 SQVTM, CDR2 ANQGSEA. The CDR3 covers 14 residues. This chain's CDR3 is CSVEVTGGSYEQYF. In DNA form, the CDR3 reads TGCAGCGTTGAAGTGACAGGGGGCTCCTACGAGCAGTACTTC.

This clonotype was seen many times. DNA of the CDR3: TGTGCCAGCTCGGCAGCTTATGGCTACACCTTC. The encoded protein is CASSAAYGYTF. The J gene is TRBJ1-2, the V gene TRBV7-2; D unresolved. Germline V gene lookup returns CDR1 SGHTA and CDR2 FQGNSA. CDR3 length: 11 residues. Trimming shortened V by 8 bases and J by 5 bases, and 9 bases separated the two germline ends.

The chain has TRBV5-1 and TRBJ1-2; D is unresolved. Trimming removed 3 bases at V and 8 bases at J, with 14 bases between. The CDR3 loop spans 13 amino acids. Germline V gives CDR1 SGHRS, CDR2 YFSETQ. This chain's CDR3 is CASSSLPGGGYTF. CDR3 nucleotides: TGCGCCAGCAGCTCCCTCCCAGGTGGAGGCTACACCTTC. Full variable domain (outside the CDR3, taken from reference TRBV5-1 and TRBJ1-2): KAGVTQTPRYLIKTRGQQVTLSCSPISGHRSVSWYQQTPGQGLQFLFEYFSETQRNKGNFPGRFSGRQFSNSRSEMNVSTLELGDSALYLCASSSLPGGGYTFGSGTRLTVV.

This clonotype was detected many times. This rearrangement joins TRBV11-1 to TRBJ2-5; the D gene could be TRBD1 or TRBD2 (5 bases each). CDR3 size: 15 residues. The V end lost 3 bases, the J end lost 2 bases, and 13 bases lay between the germline ends. Germline V lookup: CDR1 SGHAT, CDR2 FQDESV (reference sequence). The CDR3 sequence is CASSLGVMGQETQYF. CDR3 bases: TGTGCCAGCAGCTTGGGGGTCATGGGTCAAGAGACCCAGTACTTC.

The V and J genes are TRBV18 and TRBJ1-2; unclear D gene. CDR3 length: 13 amino acids. Germline CDR1 reads KGHSH; CDR2 reads LQKENI. The V and J ends lost 3 bases and 3 bases respectively, with 8 bases between them. CDR3 region: CASSPPGYYGYTF. CDR3 DNA: TGTGCCAGCTCACCTCCGGGGTACTATGGCTACACCTTC.

This clonotype was recorded at least ten times. The chain combines TRBV12-3 or TRBV12-4 with TRBJ1-5, with a tentative D call TRBD1 (6 bases). Trimming stripped 6 bases from V and 5 bases from J, with 14 bases between. The CDR3 runs 14 residues. The DNA for the CDR3 is TGTGCCAGCAGCGACGGGACACCGTATCAGCCCCAGCATTTT. It is translated as CASSDGTPYQPQHF.

This clonotype was counted only a few times. J is TRBJ2-7 and V is TRBV29-1, with D tentatively TRBD2 (5 bases). V was pared by 3 bases and J by 5 bases, with 8 bases between. The CDR3 consists of 11 residues. The germline V gene has CDR1 SQVTM and CDR2 ANQGSEA. CDR3 nucleotide sequence: TGCAGCGTTGATTACGGGAACGAGCAGTACTTC. Its protein product is CSVDYGNEQYF.

The chain carries TRBV11-2 and TRBJ2-2; D not resolved. Germline V lookup: CDR1 SGHAT, CDR2 FQNNGV. V gave up 3 bases and J gave up 0 bases, with 8 bases separating them. The CDR3 runs to 15 residues. The CDR3 reads CASSLDNPNTGELFF. The CDR3 coding sequence is TGTGCCAGCAGCTTGGATAATCCGAACACCGGGGAGCTGTTTTTT. Full variable domain (remainder filled in from reference TRBV11-2 and TRBJ2-2): EAGVAQSPRYKIIEKRQSVAFWCNPISGHATLYWYQQILGQGPKLLIQFQNNGVVDDSQLPKDRFSAERLKGVDSTLKIQPAKLEDSAVYLCASSLDNPNTGELFFGEGSRLTVL.

This clonotype appeared a few times. V gene TRBV15 combines with J gene TRBJ1-1; 10 positions match TRBD1. Trimming cost V 6 bases and J 5 bases; bases outside gene matches: 3. This CDR3 region has 13 residues. Germline V gives CDR1 LNHNV, CDR2 YYDKDF (reference sequence). CDR3 bases: TGTGCCACCAGTGGGACAGGGGAGACTGAAGCTTTCTTT. Translated: CATSGTGETEAFF.

This clonotype was seen more than once but under ten times. The CDR3, as DNA: TGTGCCAGCAACCCGAGGGACGCACTAAGAGGGCCCCAGCATTTT. As protein: CASNPRDALRGPQHF. The chain uses TRBV28 and TRBJ1-5; D is perhaps TRBD1 (5 bases). This CDR3 region has 15 residues. V was trimmed by 7 bases and J by 9 bases, leaving 22 bases between them. CDR1 MDHEN and CDR2 SYDVKM come from the germline V gene.

In the case of this clonotype: An end of the junction does not agree with germline; a read error may underlie this. The chain carries TRBV28 and TRBJ1-2; a possible D gene is TRBD1 (5 bases). CDR3 length: 12 amino acids. The germline V gene encodes CDR1 MDHEN and CDR2 SYDVKM. This chain's CDR3 is CVSSLDRYGYTF. CDR3 nucleotide sequence: TGTGTCAGCAGTTTAGACAGATATGGCTACACCTTC.

This clonotype was seen many times. The chain has TRBV6-1 and TRBJ1-5, with TRBD1 matching 8 bases. This CDR3 region has 13 residues. With 11 bases clipped from V and 0 bases from J, the junction kept 3 bases outside the gene matches. Germline assignment: CDR1 MNHNS and CDR2 SASEGT. The CDR3 bases are TGTGCCGGACAGGGAAATAGCAATCAGCCCCAGCATTTT. Translated: CAGQGNSNQPQHF.

This clonotype was seen only a few times. V usage is TRBV28 and J usage is TRBJ1-3, with a tentative D call TRBD1 (5 bases). The germline V gene has CDR1 MDHEN and CDR2 SYDVKM. V shed 7 bases and J shed 0 bases, with 13 bases lying between them. The CDR3 is 15 residues long. CDR3 in amino acids: CASIRDPSSGNTIYF. DNA for the CDR3: TGTGCCAGCATTCGGGACCCGAGCTCTGGAAACACCATATATTTT.

This clonotype has ten or more counts. The rearrangement uses TRBV2 and TRBJ1-1; D unclear. The CDR3 extends over 14 amino acids. Trimming shortened V by 1 base and J by 1 base, and 7 bases separated the two germline ends. Germline lookup yields CDR1 SNHLY and CDR2 FYNNEI. The CDR3 spells CASSEGPTNTEAFF. The CDR3 region has the DNA TGTGCCAGCAGTGAAGGACCTACGAACACTGAAGCTTTCTTT.

At least ten counts were recorded for this clonotype. The rearrangement joins TRBV5-1 to TRBJ1-1; tentatively, D is TRBD1 (5 bases). The V end lost 6 bases, the J end lost 4 bases, and 13 bases lay between the germline ends. CDR1 and CDR2 (germline): SGHRS, YFSETQ. This CDR3 is built from 13 residues. This CDR3 reads CASMLRGGTEAFF. As DNA, the CDR3 is TGCGCCAGCATGCTGCGGGGGGGCACTGAAGCTTTCTTT.

The chain combines TRBV20-1 with TRBJ1-2, with 9 bases lining up with TRBD1. Trimming took 3 bases from V and 4 from J; bases not matched to a gene: 3. This CDR3 is 13 amino acids long. Germline V gene sequence: CDR1 DFQATT, CDR2 SNEGSKA (reference sequence). The CDR3 nucleotides are TGCAGTGCTAGGGGGGACAGGGTCTATGGCTACACCTTC. The encoded protein is CSARGDRVYGYTF.